These 25 T cell receptor beta chains share one sample of origin, sequenced in a study of STAT5B mutations in CD4+ large granular lymphocyte leukemia. TCRdb keeps only in-frame clones here, not all; method: immunoSEQ multiplex PCR. Here the sample spans about 32,000 clones, 71% being singletons. The specimen was CD4+ T cells from blood buffy coats. The source of these receptors is a human donor in good health.

The chain carries TRBV2 and TRBJ2-7; D may be TRBD2 (6 bases). The CDR3 is 15 amino acids. Germline V gives CDR1 SNHLY, CDR2 FYNNEI. The V gene lost 1 base and the J gene lost 6 bases, with 16 bases spanning the gap. The CDR3 reads CASSEVSSGVGEQYF. In DNA form, the CDR3 reads TGTGCCAGCAGTGAAGTCTCTTCGGGGGTCGGCGAGCAGTACTTC.

The sample holds a few counts of this clone. The V call is TRBV29-1, the J call TRBJ2-2; no clear D. V was cut by 3 bases and J by 4 bases, with 6 bases left in between. Germline CDR1 SQVTM, CDR2 ANQGSEA. The CDR3 loop spans 12 amino acids. CDR3 loop: CSVDESTGELFF. For the CDR3, the DNA is TGCAGCGTTGATGAATCCACCGGGGAGCTGTTTTTT.

This rearrangement joins TRBV5-4 to TRBJ2-1; 11 bases match TRBD2. CDR3 length: 18 residues. V shed 2 bases and J 0 bases; nucleotides not matched to a gene: 7. The germline gives CDR1 SGHNT, CDR2 YYREEE (reference sequence). CDR3 residues: CASSFTSGGASSYNEQFF. The CDR3 DNA reads TGTGCCAGCAGCTTTACTAGCGGGGGAGCGAGCTCCTACAATGAGCAGTTCTTC. Combining the CDR3 with reference TRBV5-4 and TRBJ2-1 gives the whole variable domain ETGVTQSPTHLIKTRGQQVTLRCSSQSGHNTVSWYQQALGQGPQFIFQYYREEENGRGNFPPRFSGLQFPNYSSELNVNALELDDSALYLCASSFTSGGASSYNEQFFGPGTRLTVL.

The chain couples TRBV5-4 to TRBJ1-3; maybe TRBD1 (5 bases). This CDR3 has 13 residues. The V gene lost 7 bases and the J gene lost 3 bases, with 11 bases spanning the gap. The germline CDR1 and CDR2 sequences are SGHNT and YYREEE (reference sequence). CDR3: CASRRENGNTIYF. The CDR3 DNA follows: TGTGCCAGCCGCAGGGAAAATGGAAACACCATATATTTT.

V gene TRBV30 combines with J gene TRBJ1-4; 9 bases match TRBD1. The CDR3 is made up of 14 amino acids. Germline V gives CDR1 GTSNPN, CDR2 SVGIG (reference sequence). The trim removed 5 bases at V and 5 bases at J, leaving 6 bases unmatched. The CDR3 sequence is CAWSLGQGNEKLFF. The CDR3 DNA follows: TGTGCCTGGTCACTTGGACAGGGGAATGAAAAACTGTTTTTT.

V is TRBV7-6 and J is TRBJ2-2; 9 bases are shared with TRBD1. The CDR3 is made up of 15 amino acids. CDR1 is SGHVS and CDR2 is FNYEAQ in the germline V gene. With 1 base clipped from V and 6 bases from J, the junction kept 3 bases outside the gene matches. The CDR3 coding sequence is TGTGCCAGCAGCTTAGAGTGGACAGGGGCCGGGGAGCTGTTTTTT. It translates to CASSLEWTGAGELFF.

J is TRBJ1-5 and V is TRBV9; 8 bases are a match to TRBD1. The germline V gene has CDR1 SGDLS and CDR2 YYNGEE. CDR3 length: 16 residues. V shed 4 bases, J shed 1 base, and the junction held 7 bases outside the gene matches. The CDR3: CASSFGTGGSNQPQHF. The CDR3 DNA sequence: TGTGCCAGCAGCTTTGGGACAGGTGGGAGCAATCAGCCCCAGCATTTT.

This rearrangement joins TRBV27 to TRBJ1-1, with D perhaps TRBD1 (5 bases). The CDR3 runs 17 residues. V lost 0 bases and J lost 6, with 20 bases in between. Germline V lookup: CDR1 MNHEY, CDR2 SMNVEV (reference sequence). In DNA, the CDR3 is TGTGCCAGCAGTTTATCCCCGGCAGGGATGTATCCCCCTGAAGCTTTCTTT. It encodes CASSLSPAGMYPPEAFF.

The rearrangement joins TRBV6-5 to TRBJ1-1, with D possibly being TRBD1 (5 bases). The CDR3 is 16 residues long. The germline V gene has CDR1 MNHEY and CDR2 SVGAGI. Trimming took 2 bases from V and 6 from J, leaving 19 bases between them. CDR3 loop: CASSYKGKRFGAEAFF. The DNA for the CDR3 is TGTGCCAGCAGTTACAAGGGGAAGCGATTTGGCGCTGAAGCTTTCTTT.

This clone was seen more than once but under ten times. The genes are TRBV6-1 and TRBJ1-3; TRBD1 is a possible D gene (5 bases). Germline CDR1 and CDR2: MNHNS and SASEGT. CDR3 size: 16 residues. V lost 3 bases and J lost 2, with 14 bases in between. The CDR3 region is CASSDEFRVPGNTIYF. CDR3 bases: TGTGCCAGCAGTGATGAGTTCAGGGTGCCTGGAAACACCATATATTTT.

This chain uses TRBV6-5 with TRBJ1-1, with D possibly being TRBD1 (5 bases). This CDR3 comprises 16 residues. The germline CDR1 and CDR2 sequences are MNHEY and SVGAGI. With 0 bases removed from V and 0 bases from J, the gap between germline ends came to 11 bases. As DNA, the CDR3 is TGTGCCAGCAGTTACTCGGGGGGGAGATTGAACACTGAAGCTTTCTTT. It translates to CASSYSGGRLNTEAFF.

V is TRBV10-3 and J is TRBJ1-1; D might be TRBD1 (5 bases). This CDR3 has 13 amino acids. CDR1 is ENHRY, CDR2 SYGVKD, per germline. Between the trimmed V and J ends, which lost 6 bases and 2 bases, there was a span of 10 bases. The CDR3 DNA follows: TGTGCCATCAGGAATACAGGAAACACTGAAGCTTTCTTT. Translating it yields CAIRNTGNTEAFF.

This clone was counted between two and nine times. The chain combines TRBV7-2 with TRBJ2-4, with a possible D match to TRBD2 (5 bases). The CDR3 covers 15 residues. The V gene lost 5 bases and the J gene lost 6 bases, with 17 bases spanning the gap. Germline V gene data show CDR1 as SGHTA and CDR2 as FQGNSA. DNA for the CDR3: TGTGCCAGCAGCCCTTCGAGGGTCGGGTCAAACATTCAGTACTTC. This sequence encodes CASSPSRVGSNIQYF.

The chain is built from TRBV6-1 and TRBJ2-3, with a weak D call TRBD1 (6 bases). Trimming removed 4 bases at V and 5 bases at J, with 13 bases between. Germline V CDR1 and CDR2: MNHNS, SASEGT. CDR3 size: 14 residues. CDR3 loop: CASSAKDRRDTQYF. The CDR3 DNA sequence: TGTGCCAGCAGTGCCAAAGACAGGCGAGATACGCAGTATTTT.

This clone was recorded a few times. V gene TRBV19 combines with J gene TRBJ1-3; no reliable D call. This CDR3 is built from 11 residues. CDR1 and CDR2 (germline): LNHDA, SQIVND (reference sequence). The V and J ends lost 4 bases and 2 bases respectively, with 0 bases between them. For the CDR3, the DNA is TGTGCCAGTAGTACTGGAAACACCATATATTTT. Protein product: CASSTGNTIYF.

This clone occurred a few times. V is TRBV7-9 and J is TRBJ1-5; 7 positions agree with TRBD1. The J segment lost 7 bases and the V segment lost 6 bases, leaving 9 bases of the junction unmatched. Germline CDR1 and CDR2: SEHNR and FQNEAQ (reference sequence). The CDR3 spans 14 residues. The CDR3: CASSPQGEGQPQHF. CDR3 DNA sequence: TGTGCCAGCAGTCCTCAGGGGGAAGGACAGCCCCAGCATTTT.

The chain is built from TRBV5-8 and TRBJ2-4; D call uncertain. CDR1 is SGHTS and CDR2 is YDEGEE in the germline V gene. V was cut by 4 bases and J by 0 bases, with 11 bases left in between. CDR3 length: 15 amino acids. DNA for the CDR3: TGTGCCAGCAGCCAACGTCAGCTAGCCAAAAACATTCAGTACTTC. Encoded protein: CASSQRQLAKNIQYF. The full variable domain, its missing parts supplied by reference TRBV5-8 and TRBJ2-4, is EAGVTQSPTHLIKTRGQQATLRCSPISGHTSVYWYQQALGLGLQFLLWYDEGEERNRGNFPPRFSGRQFPNYSSELNVNALELEDSALYLCASSQRQLAKNIQYFGAGTRLSVL.

V is TRBV30 and J is TRBJ1-3; perhaps TRBD1 as D (5 bases). Germline loops: CDR1 GTSNPN, CDR2 SVGIG (reference sequence). The CDR3 is made up of 13 amino acids. V lost 5 bases to trimming and J lost 2 bases, with 10 bases between them. The CDR3 nucleotides read TGTGCCTGGCACGGGACGACTGGAAACACCATATATTTT. Its translation: CAWHGTTGNTIYF.

The chain uses TRBV11-2 and TRBJ2-3, with D uncertain. Trimming left V 5 bases short and J 4 bases short, with 13 bases between. There are 14 residues in the CDR3. Germline lookup yields CDR1 SGHAT and CDR2 FQNNGV. In DNA form, the CDR3 reads TGTGCCAGCAGCCTCAGTTTTTTAGCAGATACGCAGTATTTT. Its translation is CASSLSFLADTQYF.

V usage is TRBV2 and J usage is TRBJ1-6, with no clear D. The CDR3 spans 16 residues. Germline values: CDR1 SNHLY, CDR2 FYNNEI. V was cut by 3 bases and J by 9 bases, with 18 bases left in between. The CDR3 DNA follows: TGTGCCAGCAGTGATCTAGGGCCGGTGATGGGTTCACCCCTCCACTTT. The encoded protein is CASSDLGPVMGSPLHF.

This clone was seen a single time. The rearrangement uses TRBV6-5 and TRBJ1-1; maybe TRBD1 (5 bases). CDR3 length equals 13 residues. Between the trimmed V and J ends, which lost 5 bases and 5 bases, there was a span of 12 bases. Germline CDR1 and CDR2: MNHEY and SVGAGI. CDR3: CASSDLTGTEAFF. The CDR3 DNA sequence: TGTGCCAGCAGTGATCTCACAGGAACTGAAGCTTTCTTT.

This chain joins TRBV6-1 and TRBJ2-4, with 8 nucleotides matching TRBD1. Germline lookup yields CDR1 MNHNS and CDR2 SASEGT. The CDR3 is made up of 14 amino acids. Germline trimming cut 6 bases from V and 9 bases from J; bases unmatched to any gene: 10. The CDR3 protein is CASRGGQGLGIQYF. The CDR3 region has the DNA TGTGCCAGCAGAGGTGGACAGGGCCTGGGCATTCAGTACTTC.

This clone has just a few counts. V and J are TRBV7-2 and TRBJ2-1; D ambiguous. Germline V gene lookup returns CDR1 SGHTA and CDR2 FQGNSA. Trimming left V 4 bases short and J 9 bases short, with 13 bases between. The CDR3 loop spans 13 amino acids. CDR3 in DNA: TGTGCCAGCAGCTCCCGGGCCGGCCGTGAGCAGTTCTTC. This sequence encodes CASSSRAGREQFF. Full variable domain (rest looked up from reference TRBV7-2 and TRBJ2-1): GAGVSQSPSNKVTEKGKDVELRCDPISGHTALYWYRQSLGQGLEFLIYFQGNSAPDKSGLPSDRFSAERTGGSVSTLTIQRTQQEDSAVYLCASSSRAGREQFFGPGTRLTVL.

This chain links TRBV19 with TRBJ2-3; TRBD2 matches at 7 bases. Germline V CDR1 and CDR2: LNHDA, SQIVND (reference sequence). Trimming removed 6 bases from V and 0 bases from J; junction bases left unmatched: 9. The CDR3 contains 16 residues. The CDR3 sequence is CASSPVWGGSTDTQYF. The CDR3 DNA is TGTGCCAGTAGCCCCGTGTGGGGGGGGAGCACAGATACGCAGTATTTT.

The gene calls are TRBV6-6 and TRBJ1-5, with TRBD1 as a possible D gene (5 bases). The germline V and J ends were trimmed by 5 bases and 2 bases, with 7 bases remaining between them. Germline loops: CDR1 MNHNY, CDR2 SVGAGI (reference sequence). This CDR3 contains 13 residues. CDR3 loop: CASSVQGNQPQHF. The CDR3 DNA reads as TGTGCCAGCAGTGTACAGGGCAATCAGCCCCAGCATTTT.